Below, 10 T cell receptor beta chains from the same sample are listed, as sequenced in a study of beta chain features in type 1 diabetes. Study observations and caveats: Within each of all four CD4+ subsets, Type 1 diabetes patients had TCRB CDR3s that were moderately but significantly shorter.

The entirety of the isolated RNA underwent reverse transcription, so expressed TCRB transcripts were sequenced. Here immunoSEQ multiplex PCR was the method, and the copy in TCRdb shows in-frame clones only, minus some. The sample lists around 150,000 clones; approximately 10% were seen once. No antigen has been assigned to these receptors. The sample consisted of central memory CD4+ T cells from blood. The receptors here all came from a man aged 25 to 40 with type 1 diabetes.

This clone was detected only a few times. This chain links TRBV7-3 with TRBJ1-1; 9 bases match TRBD1. Germline lookup yields CDR1 SGHTA and CDR2 FQGTGA. This CDR3 spans 15 amino acids. With 5 bases clipped from V and 6 bases from J, the junction kept 10 bases outside the gene matches. CDR3 bases: TGTGCCAGCAGCCCCCGAGCGGGACAGGGTCCTGAAGCTTTCTTT. Translation: CASSPRAGQGPEAFF.

In the case of this clone: The sample holds other DNA sequences that translate to the same CDR3. V usage is TRBV27 and J usage is TRBJ2-3; no definite D call. The CDR3 runs to 13 residues. Germline values: CDR1 MNHEY, CDR2 SMNVEV (reference sequence). Trimming removed 3 bases at V and 3 bases at J, with 7 bases between. CDR3 sequence: CASSFTYTDTQYF. The CDR3 nucleotides are TGTGCCAGCAGTTTTACTTATACAGATACGCAGTATTTT.

A word on this clone: Distinct nucleotide sequences in the sample also encode this CDR3. The chain employs TRBV28 and TRBJ2-1; 14 nucleotides match TRBD2. This CDR3 has 15 amino acids. CDR1 and CDR2 from the germline V gene are MDHEN and SYDVKM. V dropped 5 bases and J dropped 7; count of bases not matched to a gene: 4. The CDR3 loop is CASSLGTSGRNEQFF. CDR3 coding DNA: TGTGCCAGCAGTCTGGGGACTAGCGGGAGAAATGAGCAGTTCTTC.

The table lists this clone with a few counts. CDR3 protein: CSVGTSRTDTQYF. The CDR3 nucleotides read TGCAGCGTTGGGACTAGCCGCACAGATACGCAGTATTTT. The chain has TRBV29-1 and TRBJ2-3; 8 bases match TRBD2. Germline CDR1 and CDR2: SQVTM and ANQGSEA. Germline trimming cut 4 bases from V and 1 base from J; bases unmatched to any gene: 1. CDR3 length: 13 amino acids.

A few counts support this clone. The chain has TRBV5-1 and TRBJ2-3, with 7 bases aligning to TRBD2. V lost 7 bases and J lost 2; bases outside the gene matches: 7. CDR1 is SGHRS, CDR2 YFSETQ, per germline. This CDR3 contains 14 residues. For the CDR3, the DNA is TGCGCCAGCTGTGCGGGAGCCTACACAGATACGCAGTATTTT. It encodes CASCAGAYTDTQYF.

This clone was seen more than once but under ten times. Other DNA sequences within the sample encode an identical CDR3. This chain joins TRBV7-9 and TRBJ1-4; 8 bases fit TRBD1. Trimming at V came to 4 bases and at J to 7 bases, leaving 5 bases not matched to a gene. The CDR3 sequence is 14 residues long. CDR1 and CDR2 from the germline V gene are SEHNR and FQNEAQ (reference sequence). The CDR3 sequence: CASSSGQGGEKLFF. For the CDR3, the DNA is TGTGCCAGCAGCTCAGGACAGGGAGGTGAAAAACTGTTTTTT.

The J gene is TRBJ1-2, the V gene TRBV15, with 8 bases matching TRBD1. Trimming removed 1 base from V and 7 bases from J; junction bases left unmatched: 8. Germline V lookup: CDR1 LNHNV, CDR2 YYDKDF (reference sequence). There are 15 residues in the CDR3. The CDR3 spells CATSRVSQGARGYTF. In DNA form, the CDR3 reads TGTGCCACCAGCAGAGTGTCGCAGGGGGCGCGTGGCTACACCTTC.

In this sample, this clone turned up many times. The CDR3: CSVRPNTEAFF. The CDR3 DNA is TGCAGCGTTCGTCCGAACACTGAAGCTTTCTTT. This sequence joins TRBV29-1 and TRBJ1-1; D is unclear. Between the trimmed V and J ends, which lost 5 bases and 1 base, there was a span of 5 bases. This CDR3 is 11 amino acids long. Germline-derived CDR1 and CDR2 are SQVTM and ANQGSEA.

The chain uses TRBV15 and TRBJ1-1; 9 nucleotides line up with TRBD1. The CDR3 loop spans 14 amino acids. In germline, CDR1 is LNHNV, CDR2 YYDKDF (reference sequence). Trimming removed 0 bases from V and 11 bases from J; junction bases left unmatched: 7. The CDR3 loop is CATSRDRGQGHAFF. The CDR3 bases are TGTGCCACCAGCAGAGATCGAGGACAGGGGCACGCTTTCTTT.

The chain combines TRBV6-5 with TRBJ1-5, with a tentative D call TRBD1 (5 bases). CDR1 and CDR2 (germline): MNHEY, SVGAGI. Trimming stripped 0 bases from V and 4 bases from J, with 10 bases between. The CDR3 length is 15 residues. DNA of the CDR3: TGTGCCAGCAGTTACTCTGGGGACTTGAATCAGCCCCAGCATTTT. Its protein is CASSYSGDLNQPQHF.